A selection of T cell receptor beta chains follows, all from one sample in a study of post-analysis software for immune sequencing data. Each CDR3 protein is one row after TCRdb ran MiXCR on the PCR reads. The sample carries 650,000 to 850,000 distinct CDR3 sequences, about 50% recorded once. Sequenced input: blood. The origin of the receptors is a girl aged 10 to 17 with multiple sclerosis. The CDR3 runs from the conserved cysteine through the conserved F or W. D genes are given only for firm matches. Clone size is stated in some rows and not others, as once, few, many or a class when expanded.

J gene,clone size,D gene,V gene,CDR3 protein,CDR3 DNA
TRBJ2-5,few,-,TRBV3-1,CASSSNWGEEQYF,TGTGCCAGCAGTTCGAATTGGGGAGAGGAGCAGTACTTC
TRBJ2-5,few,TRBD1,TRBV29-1,CSVYEGAETQYF,TGCAGCGTATACGAGGGGGCAGAGACCCAGTACTTC
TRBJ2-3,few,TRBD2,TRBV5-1,CASSLALAGDTDTQYF,TGCGCCAGCAGCCTCGCGCTAGCGGGGGATACAGATACGCAGTATTTT
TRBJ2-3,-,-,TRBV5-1,CASYIGPLAADTQYF,TGCGCCAGCTATATTGGGCCCCTAGCCGCAGATACGCAGTATTTT
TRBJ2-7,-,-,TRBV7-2,CASSLVGGADYEQYF,TGTGCCAGCAGCTTAGTGGGTGGCGCGGACTACGAGCAGTACTTC
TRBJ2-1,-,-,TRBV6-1,CASRSLPLDGSLYNEQFF,TGTGCCAGCAGGTCTCTCCCTCTGGACGGGAGTTTATACAATGAGCAGTTCTTC
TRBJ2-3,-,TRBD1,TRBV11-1,CASRGGTGDVDTQYF,TGTGCCAGCAGAGGAGGGACAGGGGATGTAGATACGCAGTATTTT
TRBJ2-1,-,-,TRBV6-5,CASSSDGAYNEQFF,TGTGCCAGCAGTTCGGATGGGGCCTACAATGAGCAGTTCTTC
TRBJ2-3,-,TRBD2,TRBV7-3,CASSSGLAGGRTDTQYF,TGTGCCAGCAGCTCGGGACTAGCGGGAGGCCGCACAGATACGCAGTATTTT
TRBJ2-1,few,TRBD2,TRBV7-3,CASSLIAGDGYNEQFF,TGTGCCAGCAGCTTGATAGCGGGAGATGGCTACAATGAGCAGTTCTTC
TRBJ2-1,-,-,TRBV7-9,CASSLGQSLNEQFF,TGTGCCAGCAGCTTAGGGCAGTCACTAAATGAGCAGTTCTTC
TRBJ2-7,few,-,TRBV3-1,CASSQVAGGGEQYF,TGTGCCAGCAGCCAAGTGGCCGGTGGGGGCGAGCAGTACTTC
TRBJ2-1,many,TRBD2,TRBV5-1,CASSLAGSSYNEQFF,TGTGCCAGCAGCTTAGCGGGGAGCTCCTACAATGAGCAGTTCTTC
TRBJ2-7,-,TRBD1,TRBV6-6,CASSVTGQGGSEQYF,TGTGCCAGCAGTGTAACGGGACAGGGCGGAAGCGAGCAGTACTTC
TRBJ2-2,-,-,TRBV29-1,CSVGGDPGASTRTGELFF,TGCAGCGTAGGGGGTGACCCAGGGGCCTCTACGAGGACCGGGGAGCTGTTTTTT
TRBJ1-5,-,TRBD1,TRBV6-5,CASSRGTGTGQPQHF,TGTGCCAGCAGTCGAGGGACAGGGACGGGTCAGCCCCAGCATTTT
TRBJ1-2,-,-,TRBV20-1,CSASPPGEGYTF,TGCAGTGCTAGCCCCCCGGGGGAGGGCTACACCTTC
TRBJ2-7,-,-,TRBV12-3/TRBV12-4,CASRPSGRQGSYEQYF,TGTGCCAGCAGGCCAAGTGGGAGGCAGGGTTCCTACGAGCAGTACTTC
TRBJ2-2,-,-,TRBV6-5,CTSSYLVNTGELFF,TGTACCAGCAGTTACTTGGTGAACACCGGGGAGCTGTTTTTT
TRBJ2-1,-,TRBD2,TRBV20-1,CSAPGLAGENKFDEQFF,TGCAGTGCTCCGGGACTAGCGGGAGAGAATAAATTCGATGAGCAGTTCTTC
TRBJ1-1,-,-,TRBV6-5,CASSYLDIRNTEAFF,TGTGCCAGCAGTTACCTAGACATACGAAACACTGAAGCTTTCTTT
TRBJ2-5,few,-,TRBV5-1,CASSPVDPGGQETQYF,TGCGCCAGCAGCCCAGTCGACCCCGGGGGACAAGAGACCCAGTACTTC
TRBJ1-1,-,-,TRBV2,CASRKQGLDSLDTEAFF,TGTGCCAGCAGGAAACAGGGTTTGGATTCTTTGGACACTGAAGCTTTCTTT
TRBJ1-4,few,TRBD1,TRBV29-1,CSVDFGTGREKLFF,TGCAGCGTTGACTTTGGGACAGGGCGGGAAAAACTGTTTTTT
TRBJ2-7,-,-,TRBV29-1,CSVALRGIGEQYF,TGCAGCGTCGCATTAAGGGGGATTGGCGAGCAGTACTTC
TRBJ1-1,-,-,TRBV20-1,CSARDRWGHENTEAFF,TGCAGTGCTAGAGATAGGTGGGGACACGAGAACACTGAAGCTTTCTTT
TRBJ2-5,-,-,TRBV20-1,CSATPLGRETQYF,TGCAGTGCTACACCGCTGGGAAGGGAGACCCAGTACTTC